This entry features one T cell receptor (beta chain) sequence. The target antigen is unknown. Sequencing was performed with immunoSEQ multiplex PCR; in TCRdb, only in-frame clones are kept and a portion is missing. This table holds tens of thousands of clones, 80% found once. The time point denotes: week 23, last vaccination. Vaccination used 300 ug of mutant IDH1 20-mer peptide per dose, with topical imiquimod. V dropped 6 bases and J dropped 4 bases, with 10 bases sitting between them. CDR1 is SNHLY and CDR2 is FYNNEI in the germline V gene. This CDR3 is 13 amino acids long. This sample is part of a study of a mutant IDH1 vaccine in newly diagnosed glioma. In the study overall: With temozolomide cycles, or 4-6 weeks after radiotherapy alone, vaccination was started. Antecedent treatment encompassed radiotherapy, temozolomide, or their combination; the majority received both. There were 62.5% males and about 38% females among treated patients, whose mean age was approximately 40 years. General study results and limits: Altogether, 93.3% of patients exhibited vaccine-induced immune responses.

Here the sequenced sample was PBMCs, taken from a glioma patient whose treatment included an IDH1 peptide vaccine. This rearrangement joins TRBV2 to TRBJ1-3, with TRBD1 as a possible D gene (5 bases). This TCR came from a man in his forties or fifties with glioma. The CDR3 DNA follows: TGTGCCAGCAGCCGGGACTTCGGAAACACCATATATTTT. It translates to CASSRDFGNTIYF. Full variable domain (missing parts from reference TRBV2 and TRBJ1-3): EPEVTQTPSHQVTQMGQEVILRCVPISNHLYFYWYRQILGQKVEFLVSFYNNEISEKSEIFDDQFSVERPDGSNFTLKIRSTKLEDSAMYFCASSRDFGNTIYFGEGSWLTVV.